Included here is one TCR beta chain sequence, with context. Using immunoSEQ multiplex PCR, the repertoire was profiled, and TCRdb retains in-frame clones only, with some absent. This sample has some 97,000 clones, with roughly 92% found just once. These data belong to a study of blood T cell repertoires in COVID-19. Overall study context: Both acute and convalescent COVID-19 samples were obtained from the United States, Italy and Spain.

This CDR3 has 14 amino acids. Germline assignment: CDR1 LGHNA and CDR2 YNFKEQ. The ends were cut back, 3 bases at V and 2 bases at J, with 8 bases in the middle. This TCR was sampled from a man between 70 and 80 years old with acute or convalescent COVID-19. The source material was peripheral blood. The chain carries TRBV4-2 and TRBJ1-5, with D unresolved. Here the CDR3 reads CASSHRTGNQPQHF. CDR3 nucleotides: TGTGCCAGCAGCCATCGCACAGGCAATCAGCCCCAGCATTTT.